This TCR beta chain was obtained from a study of blood T cell repertoires in COVID-19. Method: immunoSEQ multiplex PCR; TCRdb's copy keeps in-frame clones and lacks some. The sample holds under 400,000 clones, nearly 90% seen once. Germline V gives CDR1 MDHEN, CDR2 SYDVKM. V was pared by 7 bases and J by 1 base, with 17 bases between. The CDR3 loop spans 15 amino acids. This TCR came from a man aged 18 to 29 with active or convalescent COVID-19. Sequences were obtained from peripheral blood. The chain combines TRBV28 with TRBJ2-7; tentatively, D is TRBD1 (6 bases). CDR3 sequence (DNA): TGTGCCAGCATACCGGGACATTATTCTTCCTACGAGCAGTACTTC. The encoded protein is CASIPGHYSSYEQYF.